This T cell receptor beta chain was identified during a study of shared clonotypes between healthy human individuals. Study-wide context: Donors consisted of two women and a few men between 18 and 49.

Study observations and caveats: Among donors, the sharing of clonotypes was expected to be influenced by sequencing depth.

This clone was detected once. No antigen is known for it. The assay was immunoSEQ multiplex PCR, and TCRdb's table has in-frame clones only and misses some. The sample shows some 480,000 clones, 70% to 80% of them seen only once. The TCR comes from a woman aged 35 to 49 in good health. Some clones in this sample may be carry-over from other donors' samples. The sample comprised PBMCs.

This chain's CDR3 is CASSLPPGAGNTIYF. The CDR3 nucleotides read TGTGCCAGCAGTTTACCCCCGGGTGCCGGAAACACCATATATTTT. This rearrangement joins TRBV28 to TRBJ1-3; no definite D call. Trimming took off 2 bases at V and 4 bases at J, with 12 bases between the two ends. The CDR3 sequence is 15 residues long. Germline CDR1 reads MDHEN; CDR2 reads SYDVKM.